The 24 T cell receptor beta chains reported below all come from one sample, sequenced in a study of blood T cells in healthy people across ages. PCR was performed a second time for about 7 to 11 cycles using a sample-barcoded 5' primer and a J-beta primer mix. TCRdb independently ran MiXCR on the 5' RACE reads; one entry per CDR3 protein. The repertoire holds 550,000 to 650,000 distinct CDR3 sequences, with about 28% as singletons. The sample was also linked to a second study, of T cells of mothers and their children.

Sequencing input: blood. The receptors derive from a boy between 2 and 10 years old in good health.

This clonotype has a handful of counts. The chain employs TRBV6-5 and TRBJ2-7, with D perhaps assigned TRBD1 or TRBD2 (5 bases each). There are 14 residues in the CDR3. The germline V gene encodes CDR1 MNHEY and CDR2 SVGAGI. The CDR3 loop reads CSSEARGPSYEQYF. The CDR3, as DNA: TGTTCCTCTGAAGCACGGGGACCCTCCTACGAGCAGTACTTC.

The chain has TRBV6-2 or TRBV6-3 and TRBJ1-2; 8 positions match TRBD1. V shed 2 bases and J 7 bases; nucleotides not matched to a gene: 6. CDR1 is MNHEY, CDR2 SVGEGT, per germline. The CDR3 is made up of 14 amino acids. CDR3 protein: CASSYGDRGRGYTF. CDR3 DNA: TGTGCCAGCAGTTACGGAGACAGGGGACGTGGCTACACCTTC.

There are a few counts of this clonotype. The CDR3: CASSYSAGREYF. The CDR3 DNA is TGTGCCAGCAGTTACTCTGCAGGGAGGGAGTACTTC. This chain joins TRBV6-6 and TRBJ2-5; TRBD2 matches 7 bases. Unmatched junction bases numbered 4, after V lost 0 bases and J lost 12 bases. CDR1 and CDR2 from the germline V gene are MNHNY and SVGAGI (reference sequence). The CDR3 is 12 amino acids.

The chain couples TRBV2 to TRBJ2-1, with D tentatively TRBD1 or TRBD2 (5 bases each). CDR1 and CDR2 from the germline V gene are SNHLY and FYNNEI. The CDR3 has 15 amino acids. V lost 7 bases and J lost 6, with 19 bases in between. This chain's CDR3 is CASKKGTDRSNEQFF. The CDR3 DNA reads TGTGCCAGCAAGAAGGGGACCGATAGGAGCAATGAGCAGTTCTTC.

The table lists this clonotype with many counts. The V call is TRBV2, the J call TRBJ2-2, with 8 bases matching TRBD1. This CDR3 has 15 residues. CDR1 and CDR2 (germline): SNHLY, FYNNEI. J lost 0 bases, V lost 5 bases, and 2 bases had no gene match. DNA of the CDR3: TGTGCCAGCAGTCGGACAGGGCCGAACACCGGGGAGCTGTTTTTT. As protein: CASSRTGPNTGELFF.

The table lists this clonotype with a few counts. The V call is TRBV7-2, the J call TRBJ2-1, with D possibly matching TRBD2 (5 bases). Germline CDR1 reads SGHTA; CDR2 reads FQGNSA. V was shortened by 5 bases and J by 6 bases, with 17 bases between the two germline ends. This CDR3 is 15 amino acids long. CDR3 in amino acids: CASSRRRSGSNEQFF. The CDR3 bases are TGTGCCAGCAGCCGAAGAAGGAGTGGGAGCAATGAGCAGTTCTTC.

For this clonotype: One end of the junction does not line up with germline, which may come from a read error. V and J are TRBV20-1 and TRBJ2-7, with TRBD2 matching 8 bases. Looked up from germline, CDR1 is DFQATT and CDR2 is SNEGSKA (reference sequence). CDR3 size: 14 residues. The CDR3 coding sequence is TGCAGTGCTAGAGATAGGACTAGCTCCTACGAGCAGTATTTC. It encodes CSARDRTSSYEQYF.

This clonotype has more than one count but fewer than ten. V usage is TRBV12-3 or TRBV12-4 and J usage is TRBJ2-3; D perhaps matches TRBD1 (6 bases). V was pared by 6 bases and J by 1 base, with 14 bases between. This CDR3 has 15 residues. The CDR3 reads CASSFQGQGTDTQYF. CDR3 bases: TGTGCCAGCAGCTTTCAGGGGCAAGGCACAGATACGCAGTATTTT.

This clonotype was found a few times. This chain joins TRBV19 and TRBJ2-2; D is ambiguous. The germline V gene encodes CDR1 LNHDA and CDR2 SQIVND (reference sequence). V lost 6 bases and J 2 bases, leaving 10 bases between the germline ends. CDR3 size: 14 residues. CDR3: CASSRSANTGELFF. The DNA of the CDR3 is TGTGCCAGTAGCCGGTCCGCTAACACCGGGGAGCTGTTTTTT.

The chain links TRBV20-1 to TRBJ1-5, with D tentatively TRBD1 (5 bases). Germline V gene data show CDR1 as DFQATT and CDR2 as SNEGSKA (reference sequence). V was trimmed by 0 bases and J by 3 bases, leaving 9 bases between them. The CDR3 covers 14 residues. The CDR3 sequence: CSARDGTDNQPQHF. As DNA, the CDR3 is TGCAGTGCTAGAGACGGGACCGACAATCAGCCCCAGCATTTT.

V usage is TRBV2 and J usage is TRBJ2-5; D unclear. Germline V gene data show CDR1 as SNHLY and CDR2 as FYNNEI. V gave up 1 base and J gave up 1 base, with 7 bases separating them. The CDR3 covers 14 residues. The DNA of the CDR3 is TGTGCCAGCAGTGAAGGGGCTGTCCAAGAGACCCAGTACTTC. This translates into CASSEGAVQETQYF.

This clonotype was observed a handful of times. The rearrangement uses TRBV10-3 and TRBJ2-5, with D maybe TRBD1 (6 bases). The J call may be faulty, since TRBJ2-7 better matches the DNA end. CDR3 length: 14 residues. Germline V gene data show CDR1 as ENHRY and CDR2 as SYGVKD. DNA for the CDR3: TGTGCCATCAGTGGGGGCAGGGGTAGTCACGAGCAGTACTTC. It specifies CAISGGRGSHEQYF.

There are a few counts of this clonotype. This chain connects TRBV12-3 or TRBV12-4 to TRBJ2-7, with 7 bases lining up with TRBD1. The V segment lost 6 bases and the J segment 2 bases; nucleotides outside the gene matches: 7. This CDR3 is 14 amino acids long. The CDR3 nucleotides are TGTGCCAGCAGGAAGGACAGGAACACCTACGAGCAGTACTTC. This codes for CASRKDRNTYEQYF.

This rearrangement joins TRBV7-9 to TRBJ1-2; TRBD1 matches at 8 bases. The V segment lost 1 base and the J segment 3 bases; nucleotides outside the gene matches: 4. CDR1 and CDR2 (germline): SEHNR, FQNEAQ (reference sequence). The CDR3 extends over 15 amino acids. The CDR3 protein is CASSLGQGRDYGYTF. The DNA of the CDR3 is TGTGCCAGCAGCTTAGGACAGGGGAGGGACTATGGCTACACCTTC. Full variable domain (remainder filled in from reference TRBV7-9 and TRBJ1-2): DTGVSQNPRHKITKRGQNVTFRCDPISEHNRLYWYRQTLGQGPEFLTYFQNEAQLEKSRLLSDRFSAERPKGSFSTLEIQRTEQGDSAMYLCASSLGQGRDYGYTFGSGTRLTVV.

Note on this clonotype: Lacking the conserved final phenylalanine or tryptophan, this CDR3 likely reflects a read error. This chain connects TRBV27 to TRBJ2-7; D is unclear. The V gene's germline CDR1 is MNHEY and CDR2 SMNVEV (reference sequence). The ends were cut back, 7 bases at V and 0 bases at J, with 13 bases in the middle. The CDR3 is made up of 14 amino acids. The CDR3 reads CASKPTAVSYEQYS. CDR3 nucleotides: TGTGCCAGCAAACCCACCGCAGTCTCCTACGAGCAGTACTCC.

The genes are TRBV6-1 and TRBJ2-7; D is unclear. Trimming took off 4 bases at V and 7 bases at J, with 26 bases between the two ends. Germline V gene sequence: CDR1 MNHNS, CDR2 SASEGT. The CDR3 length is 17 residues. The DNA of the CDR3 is TGTGCCAGCAGTGGGAAGGGCTCCTCCCCCTTCGCGGATGAGCAGTACTTC. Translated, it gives CASSGKGSSPFADEQYF.

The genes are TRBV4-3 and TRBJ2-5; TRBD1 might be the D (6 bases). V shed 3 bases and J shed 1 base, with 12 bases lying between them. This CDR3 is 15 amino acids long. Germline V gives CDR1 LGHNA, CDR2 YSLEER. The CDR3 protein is CASSQQTGFQETQYF. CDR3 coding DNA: TGCGCCAGCAGCCAGCAAACAGGGTTCCAAGAGACCCAGTACTTC.

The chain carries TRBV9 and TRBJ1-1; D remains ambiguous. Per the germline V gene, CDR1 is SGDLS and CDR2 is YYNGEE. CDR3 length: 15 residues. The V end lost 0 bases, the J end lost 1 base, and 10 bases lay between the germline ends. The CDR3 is CASSVVAGGNTEAFF. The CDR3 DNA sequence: TGTGCCAGCAGCGTAGTGGCAGGCGGGAACACTGAAGCTTTCTTT. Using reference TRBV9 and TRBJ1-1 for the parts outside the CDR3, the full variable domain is DSGVTQTPKHLITATGQRVTLRCSPRSGDLSVYWYQQSLDQGLQFLIQYYNGEERAKGNILERFSAQQFPDLHSELNLSSLELGDSALYFCASSVVAGGNTEAFFGQGTRLTVV.

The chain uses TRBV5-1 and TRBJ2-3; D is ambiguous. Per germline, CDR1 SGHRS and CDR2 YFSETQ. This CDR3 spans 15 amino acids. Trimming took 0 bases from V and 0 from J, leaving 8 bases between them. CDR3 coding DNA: TGCGCCAGCAGCTTGGGTGGAAAAAGCACAGATACGCAGTATTTT. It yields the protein CASSLGGKSTDTQYF. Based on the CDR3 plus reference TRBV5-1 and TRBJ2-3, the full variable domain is KAGVTQTPRYLIKTRGQQVTLSCSPISGHRSVSWYQQTPGQGLQFLFEYFSETQRNKGNFPGRFSGRQFSNSRSEMNVSTLELGDSALYLCASSLGGKSTDTQYFGPGTRLTVL.

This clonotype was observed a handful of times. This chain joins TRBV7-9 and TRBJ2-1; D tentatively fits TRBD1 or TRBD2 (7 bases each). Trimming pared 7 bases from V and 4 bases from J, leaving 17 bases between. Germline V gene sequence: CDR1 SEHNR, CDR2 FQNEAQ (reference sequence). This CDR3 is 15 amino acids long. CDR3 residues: CASILGRGQYNEQFF. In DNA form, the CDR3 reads TGTGCCAGCATCCTTGGGAGGGGGCAGTACAATGAGCAGTTCTTC.

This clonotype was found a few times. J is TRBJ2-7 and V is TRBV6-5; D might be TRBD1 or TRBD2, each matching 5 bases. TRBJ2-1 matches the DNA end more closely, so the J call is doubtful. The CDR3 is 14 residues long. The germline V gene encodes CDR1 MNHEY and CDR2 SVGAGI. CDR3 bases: TGTGCCAGCAGCTCCGGGACCGACTACAATGAGCAGTTCTTC. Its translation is CASSSGTDYNEQFF.

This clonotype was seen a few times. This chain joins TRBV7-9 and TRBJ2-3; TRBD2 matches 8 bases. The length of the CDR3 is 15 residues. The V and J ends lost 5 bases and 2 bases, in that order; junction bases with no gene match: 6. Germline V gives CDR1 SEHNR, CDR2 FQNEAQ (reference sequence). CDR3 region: CASSTRGGPTDTQYF. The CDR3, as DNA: TGTGCCAGCAGCACCCGCGGGGGGCCCACAGATACGCAGTATTTT.

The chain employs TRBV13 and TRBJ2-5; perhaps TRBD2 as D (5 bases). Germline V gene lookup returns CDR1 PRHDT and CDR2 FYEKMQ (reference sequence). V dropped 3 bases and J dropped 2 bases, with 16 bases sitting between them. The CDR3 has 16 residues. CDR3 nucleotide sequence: TGTGCCAGCAGCTTGACCACGGACGGGAAACAAGAGACCCAGTACTTC. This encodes CASSLTTDGKQETQYF.

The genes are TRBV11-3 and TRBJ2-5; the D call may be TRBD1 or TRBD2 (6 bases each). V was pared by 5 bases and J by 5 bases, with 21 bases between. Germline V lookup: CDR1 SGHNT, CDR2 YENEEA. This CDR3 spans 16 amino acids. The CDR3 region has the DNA TGTGCCAGCAGCCCGGGGGAACCGGGGGCGTATGAGACCCAGTACTTC. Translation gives CASSPGEPGAYETQYF. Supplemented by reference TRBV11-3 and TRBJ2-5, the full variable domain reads EAGVVQSPRYKIIEKKQPVAFWCNPISGHNTLYWYLQNLGQGPELLIRYENEEAVDDSQLPKDRFSAERLKGVDSTLKIQPAELGDSAVYLCASSPGEPGAYETQYFGPGTRLLVL.